These T cell receptor beta chains were read from a single sample in a study of vaccination and CD4 T cells after COVID-19. Antigens for these TCRs are unknown. TCRdb redid the calling of the PCR reads with MiXCR, one entry per CDR3 protein. This sample has some 10,000 distinct CDR3 sequences, with less than 35% found just once. Specimen: CD4+ T cells from blood, cultured in vitro. Receptors originate from a human donor in good health. Each CDR3 is given with its conserved first and last residue. A D gene is named only where the DNA matches it firmly. Size values are once, few and many counts, or a class for expanded clones, and some rows have none.

clone size,V gene,D gene,J gene,CDR3 DNA,CDR3 protein
few,TRBV6-5,-,TRBJ1-2,TGTGCCAGCAGTTCGAGGGCAGACAGAGGAGGCGGCTACACCTTC,CASSSRADRGGGYTF
-,TRBV6-5,-,TRBJ2-5,TGTGCCAGCAGTTCCATTCACAGGGGGGGGACCCAGTACTTC,CASSSIHRGGTQYF
-,TRBV12-3/TRBV12-4,-,TRBJ2-5,TGTGCCAGCAGTCCAACCCCGTTGGGTTGGGGGTGGTCAGAGACCCAGTACTTC,CASSPTPLGWGWSETQYF
-,TRBV7-2,-,TRBJ1-6,TGTGCCAGCAGCAAGGAAAGGGGTTATAATTCACCCCTCCACTTT,CASSKERGYNSPLHF
-,TRBV2,TRBD1,TRBJ1-2,TGTGCCAGCAGTGCCCGTCTACAGGGGGCGAACTATGGCTACACCTTC,CASSARLQGANYGYTF
few,TRBV10-3,-,TRBJ1-1,TGTGCCATCAGTGGACAAGAGAACACTGAAGCTTTCTTT,CAISGQENTEAFF
few,TRBV21-1,-,TRBJ2-5,TGTGCCAGCAGCAACCGGACGGGACAGGAGACCCAGTACTTC,CASSNRTGQETQYF
once,TRBV10-3,TRBD2,TRBJ2-1,TGTGCCATCAGTGAGTCGATATGGGCTAGCGGGACTCACAATGAGCAGTTCTTC,CAISESIWASGTHNEQFF
-,TRBV20-1,-,TRBJ1-1,TGCAGTGCTAGAGGGAACCCGGGAGGCGCCCGGGCCACTGAAGCTTTCTTT,CSARGNPGGARATEAFF
-,TRBV20-1,-,TRBJ2-7,TGCAGTGCTAGATTGGGAAGCTACGAGCAGTACTTC,CSARLGSYEQYF
-,TRBV4-1,TRBD2,TRBJ2-1,TGCGCCAGCAGCCAAGTAACAGCGGGAGTGGCCTACAATGAGCAGTTCTTC,CASSQVTAGVAYNEQFF
-,TRBV28,-,TRBJ1-6,TGTGCCATCAAGGGTTACCATAATTCACCCCTCCACTTT,CAIKGYHNSPLHF
-,TRBV5-4,TRBD1,TRBJ1-2,TGTGCCAGCAGCGGCCGGGACAGGGGATCAAACGCTAACTATGGCTACACCTTC,CASSGRDRGSNANYGYTF
few,TRBV20-1,-,TRBJ1-2,TGCAGTGCTAGAGATATGAAGCAGGGGCCGGGCTACACCTTC,CSARDMKQGPGYTF
-,TRBV5-1,-,TRBJ2-1,TGCGCCAGCAGCCTTTTGGGGTATGAGCAGTTCTTC,CASSLLGYEQFF
-,TRBV9,TRBD1,TRBJ1-2,TGTGCCAGCAGACAGGGGTTCGGTGGCTACACCTTC,CASRQGFGGYTF
-,TRBV2,TRBD2,TRBJ2-5,TGTGCCATCCAGCCACTAGCGGGAGACCTCCAAGAGACCCAGTACTTC,CAIQPLAGDLQETQYF
-,TRBV20-1,-,TRBJ2-1,TGCAGTGCTAACGCGTTTAAGGGAGTTCCGTACAATGAGCAGTTCTTC,CSANAFKGVPYNEQFF
-,TRBV29-1,-,TRBJ2-2,TGCAGCACCCGGACAGTCACCGGGGAGCTGTTTTTT,CSTRTVTGELFF
few,TRBV20-1,-,TRBJ2-7,TGCAGTGCTAAAGGCGGCCGCGGCCGTAGCTCCTACGAGCAGTACTTC,CSAKGGRGRSSYEQYF
-,TRBV7-6,TRBD2,TRBJ2-1,TGTGCCAGCAGCTTATTGGCCCTAGCGGGAGGGTCTGAGCAGTTCTTC,CASSLLALAGGSEQFF
few,TRBV7-2,TRBD1,TRBJ2-7,TGTGCCAGCAGCCCCGGGACAGCCCTCAACGAGCAGTACTTC,CASSPGTALNEQYF
few,TRBV7-6,-,TRBJ2-7,TGTGCCAGCAGCTTGGCCGCCGGACGGCTAAACTCCTACGAGCAGTACTTC,CASSLAAGRLNSYEQYF
-,TRBV4-2,-,TRBJ1-2,TGTGCCAGCAGCCATTCCGGGGCCTATGGCTACACCTTC,CASSHSGAYGYTF
-,TRBV19,TRBD1,TRBJ1-5,TGTGCCAGTAGTATTGCAGGGGGCGTTCAGCCCCAGCATTTT,CASSIAGGVQPQHF
few,TRBV7-4,TRBD1,TRBJ1-5,TGTGCCAGCAGCTCGCCCAGGGACAGGGGAGGTCAGCCCCAGCATTTT,CASSSPRDRGGQPQHF
-,TRBV27,TRBD1,TRBJ1-6,TGTGCCAGCACTTCCACCACAGGGACAGGGCTTAATTCACCCCTCCACTTT,CASTSTTGTGLNSPLHF
-,TRBV5-4,-,TRBJ2-5,TGTGCCAGCAGCAGCTTTCGGGCTTCCCAAGAGACCCAGTACTTC,CASSSFRASQETQYF
few,TRBV20-1,TRBD1,TRBJ2-7,TGCAGTGCTAGAGATTGGACAGGGGGCGAGTCCGAGCAGTACTTC,CSARDWTGGESEQYF
-,TRBV28,TRBD1,TRBJ2-1,TGCGCCAGCATGGGGGCCCCGGGGACAGGGTACAATGAGCAGTTCTTC,CASMGAPGTGYNEQFF
few,TRBV10-3,-,TRBJ1-1,TGTGCCATCAGTGAGTCGAGGCAGGCCGGCACTGAAGCTTTCTTT,CAISESRQAGTEAFF
few,TRBV5-1,TRBD2,TRBJ2-5,TGCGCCAGCAGCCTGCCCACTAGCGGCCACCCGTACTTC,CASSLPTSGHPYF
few,TRBV19,-,TRBJ2-7,TGTGCCAGTAGTGTAACAGGGACCTACGAGCAGTACTTC,CASSVTGTYEQYF